A selection of T cell receptor beta chains follows, all from one sample in a study of blood T cell repertoires in COVID-19. Libraries were prepared by immunoSEQ multiplex PCR; TCRdb keeps only in-frame clonotypes and omits some of them. Here the sample spans some 65,000 clones, about 90% being singletons. Sequenced sample: peripheral blood. All receptors derive from an elderly woman with active COVID-19. CDR3s include the opening cysteine and the closing phenylalanine or tryptophan. Not every row has a clone size; where given, it reads once, few, many or a size class.

V gene: TRBV28
J gene: TRBJ2-7
clone size: .
CDR3 protein: CASSLPGAYEQYF

V gene: TRBV29-1
J gene: TRBJ2-1
clone size: .
CDR3 protein: CSVPGTLGLAGEQFF

V gene: TRBV5-1
J gene: TRBJ1-1
clone size: .
CDR3 protein: CASSLQMNTEAFF

V gene: TRBV30
J gene: TRBJ1-1
clone size: .
CDR3 protein: CACPKWGVGTEAFF

V gene: TRBV27
J gene: TRBJ2-3
clone size: .
CDR3 protein: CASRDGKGADTQYF

V gene: TRBV7-2
J gene: TRBJ2-1
clone size: .
CDR3 protein: CASSLGLAGNNEQFF

V gene: TRBV5-1
J gene: TRBJ1-4
clone size: .
CDR3 protein: CASNLGTGLSEKLFF

V gene: TRBV5-1
J gene: TRBJ2-4
clone size: .
CDR3 protein: CASSLGIEGVRNIQYF

V gene: TRBV9
J gene: TRBJ1-2
clone size: .
CDR3 protein: CASSVEPRLDRYGYTF

V gene: TRBV5-4
J gene: TRBJ2-7
clone size: .
CDR3 protein: CASSYGTGGYYEQYF

V gene: TRBV19
J gene: TRBJ2-3
clone size: .
CDR3 protein: CASSIAGGTDTQYF

V gene: TRBV28
J gene: TRBJ1-1
clone size: .
CDR3 protein: CASSPLGRYNTEAFF

V gene: TRBV5-1
J gene: TRBJ2-5
clone size: .
CDR3 protein: CASSLFLLAGTQETQYF

V gene: TRBV28
J gene: TRBJ2-1
clone size: .
CDR3 protein: CASSPPGQVSYNEQFF

V gene: TRBV5-1
J gene: TRBJ2-1
clone size: .
CDR3 protein: CASSLLSATSGGAEQFF

V gene: TRBV7-2
J gene: TRBJ2-2
clone size: once
CDR3 protein: CASSLMQGSTGELFF

V gene: TRBV5-4
J gene: TRBJ2-7
clone size: once
CDR3 protein: CASSMARTGGDYEQYF

V gene: TRBV2
J gene: TRBJ2-3
clone size: .
CDR3 protein: CASKLYSTDTQYF

V gene: TRBV15
J gene: TRBJ1-4
clone size: .
CDR3 protein: CATSTRTGANEKLFF

V gene: TRBV28
J gene: TRBJ1-5
clone size: .
CDR3 protein: CASTGGGVQPQHF

V gene: TRBV29-1
J gene: TRBJ2-5
clone size: .
CDR3 protein: CSGTTGTGLQETQYF

V gene: TRBV6-2/TRBV6-3
J gene: TRBJ2-1
clone size: .
CDR3 protein: CASSSLAGVGEQFF

V gene: TRBV5-4
J gene: TRBJ2-1
clone size: .
CDR3 protein: CASSRGGGGPTSEQFF

V gene: TRBV5-6
J gene: TRBJ1-1
clone size: .
CDR3 protein: CASSAERGTTEAFF